A single sample gave rise to the 16 T cell receptor beta chains below, sequenced in a study of T cells after yellow fever vaccination. TCRdb recomputed calls from the 5' RACE reads with MiXCR, one row per CDR3 protein. In the table there are tens of thousands of distinct CDR3 sequences, about an eighth of which are singletons. Here the sequenced sample was CD8+ T cells not binding an NS4B(214-222) dextramer, sorted from PBMCs, taken approximately 20 days after the first yellow fever vaccination. These receptors were collected from a man between 18 and 29 years old who received the YFV17D yellow fever vaccine.

The V and J genes are TRBV12-3 or TRBV12-4 and TRBJ2-2; maybe TRBD2 (6 bases). This CDR3 contains 14 residues. Trimming removed 5 bases at V and 7 bases at J, with 14 bases between. Written as DNA, the CDR3 is TGTGCCAGCAGTGGCGGGACCCGGGGCGGGGAGCTGTTTTTT. Residues: CASSGGTRGGELFF.

This clonotype showed up many times. V gene TRBV6-5 combines with J gene TRBJ1-5, with 8 nucleotides matching TRBD1. Germline CDR1 MNHEY, CDR2 SVGAGI. The CDR3 has 16 residues. Trimming removed 6 bases from V and 2 bases from J; junction bases left unmatched: 9. The CDR3 spells CASSPQGAWGNQPQHF. For the CDR3, the DNA is TGTGCCAGCAGCCCCCAGGGGGCTTGGGGCAATCAGCCCCAGCATTTT.

Only a few counts were recorded for this clonotype. J is TRBJ2-7 and V is TRBV4-1; D ambiguous. Trimming took 0 bases from V and 2 from J, leaving 5 bases between them. The CDR3 length is 13 residues. CDR1 and CDR2 from the germline V gene are MGHRA and YSYEKL. The CDR3 nucleotides read TGCGCCAGCAGCCAAGAAGGAACCTACGAGCAGTACTTC. Translating it yields CASSQEGTYEQYF.

At least ten counts were recorded for this clonotype. The chain is built from TRBV4-3 and TRBJ2-2; D is unresolved. The CDR3 covers 14 residues. Germline-derived CDR1 and CDR2 are LGHNA and YSLEER. Deletions cut 4 bases from V and 0 bases from J, with 6 bases between. CDR3 bases: TGCGCCAGCAGCCTCATAACGAACACCGGGGAGCTGTTTTTT. This translates into CASSLITNTGELFF.

This chain links TRBV3-1 with TRBJ2-3; TRBD2 matches 9 bases. The CDR3 is made up of 16 amino acids. With 0 bases clipped from V and 3 bases from J, the junction kept 4 bases outside the gene matches. CDR1 and CDR2 from the germline V gene are LGHDT and YNNKEL (reference sequence). The CDR3 region is CASSQDPGLATDTQYF. The CDR3 DNA is TGTGCCAGCAGCCAAGATCCCGGACTAGCGACAGATACGCAGTATTTT.

The chain combines TRBV4-3 with TRBJ2-5; D is possibly TRBD1 (6 bases). Per germline, CDR1 LGHNA and CDR2 YSLEER. Trimming cost V 0 bases and J 3 bases, with 17 bases left between them. CDR3 length: 17 amino acids. CDR3 region: CASSQDSIGTRKETQYF. CDR3 nucleotides: TGCGCCAGCAGCCAAGATTCTATAGGGACAAGAAAAGAGACCCAGTACTTC.

This clonotype appeared once. The rearrangement joins TRBV12-5 to TRBJ2-2; D is unclear. The V end lost 0 bases, the J end lost 1 base, and 12 bases lay between the germline ends. This CDR3 is 17 amino acids long. Germline loops: CDR1 LGHNT, CDR2 FRNRAP. The CDR3 spells CASGLVVYSENTGELFF. The CDR3 DNA sequence: TGTGCTAGTGGTTTGGTAGTTTACAGTGAGAACACCGGGGAGCTGTTTTTT.

The J gene is TRBJ1-4, the V gene TRBV27; perhaps TRBD1 as D (5 bases). CDR3 length: 14 residues. The germline V gene has CDR1 MNHEY and CDR2 SMNVEV (reference sequence). V gave up 6 bases and J gave up 5 bases, with 13 bases separating them. CDR3 sequence (DNA): TGTGCCAGCAGGCGGGGACTGATAAATGAAAAACTGTTTTTT. This translates into CASRRGLINEKLFF.

A few counts support this clonotype. The chain employs TRBV15 and TRBJ2-7; 8 bases match TRBD1. After removal of 0 bases from V and 9 bases from J, the junction contained 7 bases not matched to a gene. CDR3 length: 14 amino acids. Germline V CDR1 and CDR2: LNHNV, YYDKDF (reference sequence). CDR3 bases: TGTGCCACCAGCAGAGATCATCCAGGGGGCTGGCAGTACGTC. Its protein is CATSRDHPGGWQYV.

This clonotype was observed at least ten times. The chain combines TRBV11-2 with TRBJ2-2, with D perhaps matching TRBD2 (7 bases). There are 17 residues in the CDR3. CDR1 is SGHAT, CDR2 FQNNGV, per germline. V was trimmed by 1 base and J by 6 bases, leaving 18 bases between them. CDR3 loop: CASSLVEGGPSPGELFF. CDR3 DNA sequence: TGTGCCAGCAGCTTAGTTGAGGGGGGGCCCTCTCCCGGGGAGCTGTTTTTT.

The CDR3 nucleotides read TGCGCCAGCAGCCGAGCCGGGACAGGGAATGACGAGCAGTACTTC. Translating gives CASSRAGTGNDEQYF. V is TRBV4-1 and J is TRBJ2-7, with 9 positions matching TRBD1. V shed 4 bases and J 5 bases; nucleotides not matched to a gene: 9. This CDR3 has 15 residues. Germline V lookup: CDR1 MGHRA, CDR2 YSYEKL.

A few counts support this clonotype. J is TRBJ2-6 and V is TRBV5-5; D remains ambiguous. CDR3 length equals 12 residues. The V gene's germline CDR1 is SGHKS and CDR2 YYEKEE (reference sequence). Trimming stripped 9 bases from V and 4 bases from J, with 8 bases between. CDR3 loop: CATWAGANVLTF. DNA for the CDR3: TGTGCCACCTGGGCCGGGGCCAACGTCCTGACTTTC.

This chain uses TRBV7-2 with TRBJ2-7; either TRBD1 or TRBD2 may supply D (5 bases each). The CDR3 totals 14 residues. V was trimmed by 1 base and J by 5 bases, leaving 12 bases between them. CDR1 and CDR2 (germline): SGHTA, FQGNSA. This CDR3 reads CASSLDGTLDEQYF. For the CDR3, the DNA is TGTGCCAGCAGCTTAGACGGGACCCTAGACGAGCAGTACTTC.

V gene TRBV4-3 combines with J gene TRBJ1-1; D may be TRBD1 (6 bases). Trimming removed 4 bases at V and 2 bases at J, with 17 bases between. Germline V gene sequence: CDR1 LGHNA, CDR2 YSLEER. The CDR3 sequence is 16 residues long. The CDR3 DNA reads as TGCGCCAGCAGCCTTTATTTCACAGGGATCAACACTGAAGCTTTCTTT. Translation: CASSLYFTGINTEAFF.

This clonotype showed up just a few times. The genes are TRBV20-1 and TRBJ1-2, with TRBD1 as a possible D gene (5 bases). Germline CDR1 reads DFQATT; CDR2 reads SNEGSKA (reference sequence). Trimming left V 6 bases short and J 4 bases short, with 21 bases between. This CDR3 spans 15 amino acids. CDR3 loop: CSAPNQRTRVYGYTF. CDR3 bases: TGCAGTGCGCCGAACCAACGTACCAGGGTCTATGGCTACACCTTC.

The table lists this clonotype with a few counts. The chain joins TRBV11-2 to TRBJ2-5, with a weak D call TRBD2 (5 bases). Germline V gene data show CDR1 as SGHAT and CDR2 as FQNNGV. The CDR3 is 15 residues long. V was cut by 4 bases and J by 4 bases, with 16 bases left in between. DNA of the CDR3: TGTGCCAGCAGCTCTTTTGAGGGTGTAGGAGAGACCCAGTACTTC. It yields the protein CASSSFEGVGETQYF.